The 3 T cell receptor beta chains given below trace back to one sample, sequenced in a study of blood T cell repertoires in COVID-19. Some clones are missing from TCRdb's copy, which holds only in-frame ones; the method was immunoSEQ multiplex PCR. Here the sample spans 85,000 to 120,000 clones, around 73% being singletons. The sequenced material came from peripheral blood. The receptors originated from a man between 60 and 75 years old with active or convalescent COVID-19.

This clone was seen a handful of times. J is TRBJ1-1 and V is TRBV27; D ambiguous. Germline-derived CDR1 and CDR2 are MNHEY and SMNVEV (reference sequence). V shed 4 bases and J shed 0 bases, with 3 bases lying between them. This CDR3 is built from 12 residues. The DNA for the CDR3 is TGTGCCAGCAGTTCCGTGAACACTGAAGCTTTCTTT. Residues: CASSSVNTEAFF.

The V gene is TRBV5-8, the J gene TRBJ1-2; 7 positions match TRBD1. The CDR3 extends over 14 amino acids. CDR1 and CDR2 (germline): SGHTS, YDEGEE. The ends lost 4 bases at V and 4 bases at J; junction bases unmatched: 7. The chain's CDR3 is CASSRGQEGYGYTF. Here the CDR3 DNA reads TGTGCCAGCAGCCGAGGACAGGAGGGCTATGGCTACACCTTC.

The chain has TRBV5-1 and TRBJ2-2, with a tentative D call TRBD2 (6 bases). Germline CDR1 is SGHRS and CDR2 is YFSETQ. Trimming shortened V by 2 bases and J by 3 bases, and 11 bases separated the two germline ends. The CDR3 contains 15 residues. The CDR3 spells CASSLRWGDTGELFF. CDR3 sequence (DNA): TGCGCCAGCAGCTTAAGGTGGGGGGACACCGGGGAGCTGTTTTTT.